This T cell receptor (beta chain) was documented in a study of blood T cell repertoires in COVID-19. The wider study: Whether acute or convalescent, the COVID-19 samples came from the United States, Italy and Spain. PBMCs, B-cell-depleted T cells, or T cells provided the cDNA or gDNA that made up the material.

CDR3 length equals 17 residues. V lost 5 bases and J lost 0, with 14 bases in between. Germline assignment: CDR1 SGHTA and CDR2 FQGNSA. Sequencing was performed with immunoSEQ multiplex PCR; in TCRdb, only in-frame clones are kept and a portion is missing. The sample yields a few hundred thousand clones, 84% seen once. The count of this clone is one. The chain uses TRBV7-2 and TRBJ2-6, with D perhaps TRBD1 (5 bases). The TCR sequence derives from a woman in her forties who had recovered from COVID-19. The sample consisted of peripheral blood. The chain's CDR3 is CASSPDRPRSGANVLTF. CDR3 in DNA: TGTGCCAGCAGCCCAGACAGACCTCGCTCTGGGGCCAACGTCCTGACTTTC.